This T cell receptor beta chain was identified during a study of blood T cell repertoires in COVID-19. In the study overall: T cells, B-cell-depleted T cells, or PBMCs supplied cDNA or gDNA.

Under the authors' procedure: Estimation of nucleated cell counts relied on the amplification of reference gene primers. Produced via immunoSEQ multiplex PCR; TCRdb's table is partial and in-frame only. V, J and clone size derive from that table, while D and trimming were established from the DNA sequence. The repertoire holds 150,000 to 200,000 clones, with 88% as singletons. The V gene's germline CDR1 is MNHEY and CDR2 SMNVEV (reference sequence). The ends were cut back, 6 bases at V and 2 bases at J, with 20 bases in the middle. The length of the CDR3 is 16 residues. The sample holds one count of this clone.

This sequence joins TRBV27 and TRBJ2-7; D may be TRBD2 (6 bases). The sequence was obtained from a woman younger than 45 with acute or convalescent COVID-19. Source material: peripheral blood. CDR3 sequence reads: CASSRGGGLPTYEQYF. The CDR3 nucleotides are TGTGCCAGCAGCAGAGGAGGAGGACTACCAACCTACGAGCAGTACTTC.